This T cell receptor beta chain was recorded in a study of T cell responses to AZD1222 COVID-19 vaccine. The study's findings and limits: Seropositive AZD1222 recipients at baseline numbered only 6 or 7. Following two doses of AZD1222, Spike-specific TCR breadth and depth rose. Donors skewed white British and female; clonal diversity was possibly underestimated.

This table comes from immunoSEQ multiplex PCR, and its TCRdb copy is limited to in-frame clones, with some not included. This repertoire shows 95,000 to 150,000 clones, about 89% found once; its top ten account for more than 9.5%. The CDR3 has 14 residues. V lost 7 bases to trimming and J lost 3 bases; unmatched junction nucleotides: 6. Germline lookup yields CDR1 SGHNT and CDR2 YENEEA. Points on this clone: As yet, its antigen is unknown.

The source material was peripheral blood, sampled on day 0 of MenACWY control vaccination. The receptor was isolated from an adult in good health. This chain uses TRBV11-3 with TRBJ2-5; 9 bases agree with TRBD2. This chain's CDR3 is CASKSSGAKETQYF. The DNA of the CDR3 is TGTGCCAGCAAGTCTAGCGGGGCAAAAGAGACCCAGTACTTC. Full variable domain (outside the CDR3, taken from reference TRBV11-3 and TRBJ2-5): EAGVVQSPRYKIIEKKQPVAFWCNPISGHNTLYWYLQNLGQGPELLIRYENEEAVDDSQLPKDRFSAERLKGVDSTLKIQPAELGDSAVYLCASKSSGAKETQYFGPGTRLLVL.